A single sample gave rise to the 24 T cell receptor beta chains below, sequenced in a study of tumor and adjacent non-tumor tissue in lung cancer. RNA was extracted from bulk tissue without any cell sorting. More than 3 cm separated this lung sample from the edge of the tumor. The library came from three nested PCR rounds adapted from ARM-PCR protocols. One entry per CDR3 protein results from TCRdb running MiXCR on the multiplex PCR reads. Among 60,000 to 100,000 distinct CDR3 sequences listed, 76% were seen once. The sequencing input was distant non-tumor lung tissue. These receptors all come from a man between 65 and 85 years old with non-small cell lung cancer.

On this clonotype: At one end the junction does not follow the germline gene, possibly because of a read error. The rearrangement uses TRBV12-3 or TRBV12-4 and TRBJ2-1; D remains unclear. This CDR3 is built from 15 residues. The CDR3 loop reads CTSTTNWGSYNEQFF. The CDR3 nucleotides read TGTACCAGCACCACAAACTGGGGTTCCTACAATGAGCAGTTCTTC.

Remarks on this clonotype: Compared with germline, one end of the junction differs, possibly owing to a read error. This chain connects TRBV28 to TRBJ1-2; D possibly corresponds to TRBD1 (6 bases). CDR3 size: 14 residues. The germline gives CDR1 MDHEN, CDR2 SYDVKM. CDR3 DNA sequence: TGTGCCAGCAGTTCACAGGGATCGGACTATGGATACACCTTC. Its protein is CASSSQGSDYGYTF.

This clonotype was counted a single time. One end of the junction does not line up with germline, which may come from a read error. The rearrangement links TRBV5-1 to TRBJ2-2; possibly TRBD2 for D (5 bases). CDR1 is SGHRS, CDR2 YFSETQ, per germline. The CDR3 extends over 13 amino acids. The CDR3 bases are TGCGCCAGAAGCTTGGACGGGATCGGGGAGCTGTTTTTT. It translates to CARSLDGIGELFF.

Concerning this clonotype itself: This is likely a read error, given that the CDR3 carries no conserved phenylalanine or tryptophan at its end. The chain is built from TRBV4-1 and TRBJ1-2; possibly TRBD1 for D (5 bases). Germline-derived CDR1 and CDR2 are MGHRA and YSYEKL. The CDR3 is 18 residues long. The V end lost 0 bases, the J end lost 3 bases, and 20 bases lay between the germline ends. The CDR3 region has the DNA TGCGCCAGCAGCCAAGAGGGACGGACGGCATCGTGTGACTATGGCTACACCATC. Residues: CASSQEGRTASCDYGYTI.

On this clonotype itself: The junction differs from germline at one of its ends, possibly a read error. In DNA, the CDR3 is TGCGCCAGCAGCCAAGAACCCAAGGAGTGGGACGGCTACATCTTC. It is translated as CASSQEPKEWDGYIF. V is TRBV4-1 and J is TRBJ1-2; the D gene is possibly TRBD1 (5 bases). The CDR3 runs 15 residues. Germline CDR1 is MGHRA and CDR2 is YSYEKL.

As for this clonotype: Its ends do not fully match the called genes, so a read error is possible. The chain carries TRBV11-2 and TRBJ2-1; no reliable D call. There are 11 residues in the CDR3. Germline V gene lookup returns CDR1 SGHAT and CDR2 FQNNGV. The CDR3 DNA reads TGTCCCAGCAGCCCGGCCAATGAGCAGTCCTTC. It is translated as CPSSPANEQSF.

A note on this clonotype: Germline is not matched at one junction end, which may reflect a read error. The V gene is TRBV6-5, the J gene TRBJ2-3, with D uncertain. The CDR3 totals 14 residues. CDR1 is MNHEY and CDR2 is SVGAGI in the germline V gene. CDR3 amino acids: CAGSSSTRRDTQYF. CDR3 in DNA: TGTGCCGGCAGCTCTTCAACTCGCCGAGATACTCAGTATTTT.

This clonotype showed up just once. Germline and junction disagree at one end, which may indicate a read error. The gene calls are TRBV4-2 and TRBJ1-4; a weak D match, TRBD1 (5 bases). Germline V lookup: CDR1 LGHNA, CDR2 YNFKEQ. The length of the CDR3 is 17 residues. The CDR3 spells CASSRVPLGVANEKLLF. In nucleotides, the CDR3 is TGTGCCAGTAGCCGAGTACCGTTGGGGGTAGCTAATGAAAAACTGTTGTTT.

The chain links TRBV11-2 to TRBJ2-3; the D is unclear. The germline V gene has CDR1 SGHAT and CDR2 FQNNGV. V was clipped by 4 bases and J by 7 bases, with 15 bases between them. This CDR3 comprises 14 residues. The CDR3 loop reads CASSSHGLSYTQYF. The CDR3 region has the DNA TGTGCCAGCAGCTCACATGGGTTATCATATACGCAGTATTTT.

About this clonotype: A junction end diverges from the germline sequence, so it may reflect a read error. J is TRBJ2-2 and V is TRBV5-4; no definite D call. Germline V gene sequence: CDR1 SGHNT, CDR2 YYREEE (reference sequence). CDR3 length equals 12 residues. The CDR3 nucleotides read TGTGCCGGCAGCTCAGACACCAGGAAACTGTTTTTT. Its protein product is CAGSSDTRKLFF.

Notes on this clonotype: One end of the junction fails to match germline, which may point to a read error. This chain connects TRBV11-2 to TRBJ2-7; TRBD1 might be the D (6 bases). Germline CDR1 reads SGHAT; CDR2 reads FQNNGV. The CDR3 covers 14 residues. The CDR3 loop reads CASSRRGRTSEQYF. The CDR3 DNA follows: TGTGCCAGCAGCCGAAGGGGGAGAACCTCCGAGCAATACTTC.

This clonotype was recorded only once. This sequence joins TRBV4-2 and TRBJ2-7; D is possibly TRBD1 or TRBD2 (5 bases each). The CDR3 length is 18 residues. V lost 4 bases to trimming and J lost 1 base, with 23 bases between them. Per germline, CDR1 LGHNA and CDR2 YNFKEQ. The CDR3 DNA reads TGTGCCAGCAGCCGAGAGGGGAGTGAACAGGCTAAATCCTACGAGCAGTACTTC. Its protein is CASSREGSEQAKSYEQYF.

The chain has TRBV11-2 and TRBJ2-2; possible D gene TRBD1, 5 bases. Looked up from germline, CDR1 is SGHAT and CDR2 is FQNNGV. The CDR3 is 15 residues long. Trimming took off 5 bases at V and 4 bases at J, with 14 bases between the two ends. The CDR3 here is CASSLTQRGTGELFF. In DNA form, the CDR3 reads TGTGCCAGCAGCCTGACCCAAAGGGGCACCGGGGAGCTGTTTTTT.

On this clonotype: The junction differs from germline at one of its ends, possibly a read error. This chain joins TRBV29-1 and TRBJ2-1; 8 bases match TRBD2. In germline, CDR1 is SQVTM, CDR2 ANQGSEA. The CDR3 totals 17 residues. The CDR3 DNA is TGCAGCGTTGAAGATTGGTCCGGGAGGGTCTCCTACAATGAGCAGCTCTTC. Its translation: CSVEDWSGRVSYNEQLF.

To note about this clonotype: The final CDR3 position lacks the conserved phenylalanine or tryptophan, pointing to a likely read error. The J gene is TRBJ1-4, the V gene TRBV5-8; 12 positions agree with TRBD1. Per the germline V gene, CDR1 is SGHTS and CDR2 is YDEGEE. This CDR3 region has 17 residues. The CDR3 DNA follows: TGTGCCAGGAGCTTTGCGGGACAGGGGGCGACTAATGAAAAACTGTTTTGT. It translates to CARSFAGQGATNEKLFC.

The V call is TRBV12-5, the J call TRBJ1-5, with D uncertain. Germline loops: CDR1 LGHNT, CDR2 FRNRAP. The length of the CDR3 is 14 residues. The CDR3 DNA is TGTGATTGTGGCCTTACCACTGGCAGTCAGCCCCAGCATTTT. Its protein is CDCGLTTGSQPQHF.

For this clonotype: The junction and the germline gene differ at one end; a read error may be behind it. This chain joins TRBV11-2 and TRBJ2-7; D unresolved. CDR1 SGHAT and CDR2 FQNNGV come from the germline V gene. The CDR3 is made up of 12 amino acids. CDR3 protein: CASILYGPEQYF. CDR3 DNA: TGTGCTAGCATCTTATATGGGCCGGAGCAGTACTTC.

Note on this clonotype: A read error may produce the germline difference seen at one junction end. This sequence joins TRBV20-1 and TRBJ2-7, with 7 positions matching TRBD2. The germline gives CDR1 DFQATT, CDR2 SNEGSKA (reference sequence). CDR3 length: 15 residues. The CDR3, as DNA: TGCAGTGTTAGAGGAGGACTAGTGGGCACCTACGAGCAGTACTTC. It specifies CSVRGGLVGTYEQYF.

V is TRBV29-1 and J is TRBJ1-2; no clear D gene. CDR3 size: 16 residues. V was pared by 5 bases and J by 6 bases, with 25 bases between. Germline V gene data show CDR1 as SQVTM and CDR2 as ANQGSEA. The CDR3 sequence: CSVLLYQSWREDGYTF. The CDR3 nucleotides are TGCAGCGTTCTCCTCTATCAATCCTGGCGAGAAGATGGCTACACCTTC.

The sample holds a few counts of this clonotype. This CDR3 is missing its conserved last phenylalanine or tryptophan, likely due to a read error. It is unclear where the CDR3 begins or ends on the DNA, so no DNA is shown, and the CDR3 is as TCRdb lists it. The V gene is TRBV29-1, the J gene TRBJ2-7; no DNA check was done on the table's D call, TRBD2. The germline gives CDR1 SQVTM, CDR2 ANQGSEA. With termini counted, the CDR3 has 11 amino acids. The CDR3 sequence: CSASTSGMVFL.

V usage is TRBV29-1 and J usage is TRBJ1-2, with D unclear. The CDR3 contains 13 residues. CDR1 is SQVTM, CDR2 ANQGSEA, per germline. The CDR3 nucleotides are TGCAATGCCCCCTCCGGGATTAACTATGGCTACACCTTC. It yields the protein CNAPSGINYGYTF.

Concerning this clonotype itself: One end of the junction varies from germline; a read error may be responsible. The rearrangement uses TRBV7-9 and TRBJ2-1; TRBD2 agrees at 11 bases. This CDR3 is built from 17 residues. Germline V gene lookup returns CDR1 SEHNR and CDR2 FQNEAQ (reference sequence). Written as DNA, the CDR3 is TGTGCCAGCAGCTCAAGGACAAGACTAGCGGGGAACAATAAGCAGTTCTTC. Residues: CASSSRTRLAGNNKQFF.

The rearrangement joins TRBV29-1 to TRBJ2-5, with a possible D match to TRBD1 (5 bases). The V gene lost 8 bases and the J gene lost 3 bases, with 16 bases spanning the gap. The CDR3 runs 13 residues. CDR1 and CDR2 from the germline V gene are SQVTM and ANQGSEA. The CDR3 sequence is CSTEMGLEETQYF. CDR3 in DNA: TGCAGCACGGAAATGGGGCTGGAAGAGACCCAGTACTTC.

A few counts support this clonotype. The V call is TRBV11-2, the J call TRBJ2-3; 7 positions match TRBD1. This CDR3 region has 14 residues. V shed 6 bases, J shed 14 bases, and the junction held 17 bases outside the gene matches. Germline V gives CDR1 SGHAT, CDR2 FQNNGV. The DNA of the CDR3 is TGTGCCAGCAGTTCACAGGGGTTCTCAGATATGCGGTATTTT. Translated: CASSSQGFSDMRYF.